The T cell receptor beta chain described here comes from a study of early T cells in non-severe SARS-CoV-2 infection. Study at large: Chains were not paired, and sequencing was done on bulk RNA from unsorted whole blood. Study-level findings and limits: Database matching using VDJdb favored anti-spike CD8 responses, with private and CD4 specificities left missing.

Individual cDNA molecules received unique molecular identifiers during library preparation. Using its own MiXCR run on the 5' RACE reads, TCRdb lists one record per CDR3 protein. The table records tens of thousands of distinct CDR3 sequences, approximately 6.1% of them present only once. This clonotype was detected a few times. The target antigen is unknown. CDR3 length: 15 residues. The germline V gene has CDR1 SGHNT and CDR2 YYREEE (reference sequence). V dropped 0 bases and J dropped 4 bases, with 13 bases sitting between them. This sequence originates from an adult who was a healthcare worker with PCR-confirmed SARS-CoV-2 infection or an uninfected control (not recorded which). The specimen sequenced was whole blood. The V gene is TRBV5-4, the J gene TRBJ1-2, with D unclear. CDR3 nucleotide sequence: TGTGCCAGCAGCTTGGTCGGGTTAGCTGGCTATGGCTACACCTTC. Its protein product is CASSLVGLAGYGYTF.